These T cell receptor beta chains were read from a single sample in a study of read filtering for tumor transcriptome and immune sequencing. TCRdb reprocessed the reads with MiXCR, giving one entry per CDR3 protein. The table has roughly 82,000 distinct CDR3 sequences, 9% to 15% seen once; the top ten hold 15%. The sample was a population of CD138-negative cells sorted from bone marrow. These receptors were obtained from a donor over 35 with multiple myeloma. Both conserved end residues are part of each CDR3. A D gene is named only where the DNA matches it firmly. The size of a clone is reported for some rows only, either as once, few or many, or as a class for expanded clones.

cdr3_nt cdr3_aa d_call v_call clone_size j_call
TGCAGCGTTCCGGGACAGGGGTCCTACGAGCAGTACTTC CSVPGQGSYEQYF TRBD1 TRBV29-1 many TRBJ2-7
TGTGCCAGCGTCCCGAGCGGGGCCAGCTCCTACAATGAGCAGTTCTTC CASVPSGASSYNEQFF TRBD2 TRBV3-1 many TRBJ2-1
TGTGCCAGCACGAGCCAGACAGGGACTCCGTACTTC CASTSQTGTPYF - TRBV12-3/TRBV12-4 few TRBJ2-7
TGTGCCAGCAGTTTAATATCGATCCAAGAGACCCAGTACTTC CASSLISIQETQYF - TRBV28 many TRBJ2-5
TGTGCCAGCAGCCTCGGACTAGCGGGAGGTCTCTCCTACAATGAGCAGTTCTTC CASSLGLAGGLSYNEQFF TRBD2 TRBV11-2 many TRBJ2-1
TGTGCCAGCAGCCAAGATCCCGGAGTTAGGGAGACCCAGTACTTC CASSQDPGVRETQYF - TRBV4-2 many TRBJ2-5
TGTGCCAGCAGTCCAAGAAGGGCAGAGCAGTACTTC CASSPRRAEQYF - TRBV7-2 many TRBJ2-7
TGTGCCAGCAGCCAAGGGGCCAGCGGGAGTTGGGAAGGCAATGAGCAGTTCTTC CASSQGASGSWEGNEQFF TRBD2 TRBV3-1 many TRBJ2-1
TGTGCCAGTAGTATATCTAGCGGGAGTTTAAATGAGCAGTTCTTC CASSISSGSLNEQFF TRBD2 TRBV19 many TRBJ2-1
TGCAGCGTTGGGGGGGCTCCCGAGCAGTACTTC CSVGGAPEQYF - TRBV29-1 - TRBJ2-7
TGTGCCAGCACCCTGGGACCGCGACGCGGCTACACCTTC CASTLGPRRGYTF - TRBV2 - TRBJ1-2
TGTGCCAGCAGCTCCGGGAGTGGTAGCGGGAGGGCAATCCAGGAGCAGTTCTTC CASSSGSGSGRAIQEQFF TRBD2 TRBV5-8 few TRBJ2-1
TGCGCCAGCAGCCAAGAAGTCCGGCTAGCGGGAGATACGCAGTATTTT CASSQEVRLAGDTQYF TRBD2 TRBV4-1 few TRBJ2-3
TGCGCCAGCAGCTTGAGAGGACAGCAAGAGACCCAGTACTTC CASSLRGQQETQYF - TRBV5-1 many TRBJ2-5
TGTGCCACCAGTGATCCAGGCTCAGGGGAAACCGGGGAGCTGTTTTTT CATSDPGSGETGELFF - TRBV24-1 many TRBJ2-2
TGTGCCAGCAGTGACTCGGGGGGCCGCTACGAGCAGTACTTC CASSDSGGRYEQYF - TRBV2 many TRBJ2-7
TGTGCCACAAAGACAGGGAATCTTCGCACAGATACGCAGTATTTT CATKTGNLRTDTQYF TRBD1 TRBV27 many TRBJ2-3
TGCAGTGCCGACCCAGGGCGCCTTGGGGAGACCCAGTACTTC CSADPGRLGETQYF - TRBV20-1 many TRBJ2-5
TGCAGTGCTCCACTAGCGGGAGGGGTCACAGATACGCAGTATTTT CSAPLAGGVTDTQYF TRBD2 TRBV20-1 many TRBJ2-3
TGCGCCAGCAGCCGAGGGACAGGGGGAGCTACCAACACTGAAGCTTTCTTT CASSRGTGGATNTEAFF TRBD1 TRBV5-1 many TRBJ1-1
TGTGCCAGCAGCTTAACGGGACTAGCGGAAGAGACCCAGTACTTC CASSLTGLAEETQYF TRBD2 TRBV7-9 many TRBJ2-5
TGCAGCGTGCGGGTGGTCGGGGCTCGGGAGACTGAAGCTTTCTTT CSVRVVGARETEAFF - TRBV29-1 - TRBJ1-1
TGTGCCAGCAGCCAAGACCCCAGGGCTGCGGGAGTCGGTCGTGAGCAGTTCTTC CASSQDPRAAGVGREQFF TRBD2 TRBV3-1 many TRBJ2-1
TGCAGTGCTAGCAAAGGGGGGAACACTGAAGCTTTCTTT CSASKGGNTEAFF - TRBV20-1 many TRBJ1-1
TGTGCCAGCAGTTTAACCGGGGTTACGAACACTGAAGCTTTCTTT CASSLTGVTNTEAFF - TRBV12-3/TRBV12-4 many TRBJ1-1
TGTGCCAGCAGCGGGAGCGGATTCTCCTACAATGAGCAGTTCTTC CASSGSGFSYNEQFF - TRBV9 many TRBJ2-1
TGCGCCAGCAGCCAGTACCGGGACAGGCCCGGGACTAGCGGAAAAAATGAGCAGTTCTTC CASSQYRDRPGTSGKNEQFF TRBD2 TRBV4-1 many TRBJ2-1
TGCAGTGAGTGGACAGGCCATGGCTACACCTTC CSEWTGHGYTF TRBD1 TRBV20-1 many TRBJ1-2
TGCAGTGCTCCCCGGGGAGATACGCAGTATTTT CSAPRGDTQYF - TRBV20-1 many TRBJ2-3
TGTGCCAGCAGTGCCGAAATGAACACTGAAGCTTTCTTT CASSAEMNTEAFF - TRBV2 many TRBJ1-1
TGTGCCAGCGGTCCTAGCGGGATTAGCACAGATACGCAGTATTTT CASGPSGISTDTQYF TRBD2 TRBV12-3/TRBV12-4 many TRBJ2-3
TGCAGCGGGGACGGACTAGCGGGAGAAGGAGGTGGAAATGAGCAGTTCTTC CSGDGLAGEGGGNEQFF TRBD2 TRBV29-1 many TRBJ2-1
TGTGCCAGACGGGCGAACACCGGGGAGCTGTTTTTT CARRANTGELFF - TRBV7-9 many TRBJ2-2
TGCAGCGCCGGGGGGGGGGACACTGAAGCTTTCTTT CSAGGGDTEAFF - TRBV29-1 - TRBJ1-1
TGTGCCAGCAGTGATATAGGGGCAGGGGTGGAGACCCAGTACTTC CASSDIGAGVETQYF - TRBV25-1 many TRBJ2-5
TGCGCCAGCAGACTGGGACTAGCGGAGAACAATGAGCAGTTCTTC CASRLGLAENNEQFF TRBD2 TRBV5-1 many TRBJ2-1
TGTGCCAGCATCGATCACTCTGGGGCCGACGTCCTGACTTTC CASIDHSGADVLTF - TRBV28 - TRBJ2-6
TGTGCCAGCAGCTTATCGGGTCGGGGCACCGGGGAGCTGTTTTTT CASSLSGRGTGELFF - TRBV11-2 many TRBJ2-2
TGCAGTGCCCTCACTCCGTACAGTGCAGATACGCAGTATTTT CSALTPYSADTQYF - TRBV20-1 many TRBJ2-3
TGTGCCAGCAGCCGACCGGGAAAGGGGGCGATTTGGAGCTCCTACGAGCAGTACTTC CASSRPGKGAIWSSYEQYF TRBD1 TRBV28 - TRBJ2-7
TGCAGCGTTGGGGCCGGGGAAACTGAAGCTTTCTTT CSVGAGETEAFF - TRBV29-1 many TRBJ1-1
TGTGCCAGCAGCAAAGCCGGGGTAGCGGGAGGGCCCATCAATGAGCAGTTCTTC CASSKAGVAGGPINEQFF - TRBV21-1 many TRBJ2-1
TGTGCCAGCAGCCCGGGACAGGGGGCTGACACCATATATTTT CASSPGQGADTIYF TRBD1 TRBV7-9 many TRBJ1-3
TGTGCCAGCAGCTCGGGGTTATACGAGCAGTACTTC CASSSGLYEQYF - TRBV12-3/TRBV12-4 - TRBJ2-7
TGTGCCAGCAGTTTTGGTTGGGGGTTCAATCAGCCCCAGCATTTT CASSFGWGFNQPQHF - TRBV12-3/TRBV12-4 many TRBJ1-5
TGCGCCAGCAGCTTGGGGCAGCGTGATGAAAAACTGTTTTTT CASSLGQRDEKLFF - TRBV5-1 many TRBJ1-4
TGTGCCAGCACTCTTTCCCCGGGACTTAACAATGAGCAGTTCTTC CASTLSPGLNNEQFF - TRBV11-3 many TRBJ2-1
TGCGCCAGCAGCTTCCGCCGGGGGAACACTGAAGCTTTCTTT CASSFRRGNTEAFF - TRBV5-1 many TRBJ1-1
TGTGCCAGCTCACACTCTACTAATCCGGGACTAGCTTTCAATGAGCAGTTCTTC CASSHSTNPGLAFNEQFF TRBD2 TRBV18 many TRBJ2-1
TGCAGCGTTGAAGAAGGGGGGGCAGCTAGCACAGATACGCAGTATTTT CSVEEGGAASTDTQYF - TRBV29-1 - TRBJ2-3
TGTGCCAGCAGAGGGGGACCTAGGGGACTGAACACTGAAGCTTTCTTT CASRGGPRGLNTEAFF - TRBV27 many TRBJ1-1
TGTGCCAGCATGGGCAGGGGAACAGATACGCTGTATTTT CASMGRGTDTLYF - TRBV3-1 - TRBJ2-3
TGTGCCAGCAGTCTTCAGCCCGGGGAGCTGTTTTTT CASSLQPGELFF - TRBV12-3/TRBV12-4 - TRBJ2-2
TGTGCCAGCAGTGAAGAGCTAGCGGGAGGGAGTGAGCAGTTCTTC CASSEELAGGSEQFF TRBD2 TRBV2 many TRBJ2-1